This T cell receptor beta chain was sequenced in a study of shared clonotypes between healthy human individuals. General study findings and limits: For sorted subsets, rarefaction showed incomplete sequencing despite large depth. Non-shared clonotypes had lower generation probabilities than those shared by all four donors.

Data came from immunoSEQ multiplex PCR; TCRdb stores just in-frame clones and leaves some out. The repertoire holds around 100,000 clones, with roughly two thirds as singletons. Notes on this clone: As yet, its antigen is unknown.

Trimming left V 4 bases short and J 0 bases short, with 10 bases between. Germline V gene sequence: CDR1 MNHEY, CDR2 SVGAGI. CDR3 size: 14 residues. This sequence was found in a young man in good health. The sequenced sample consisted of memory CD8+ T cells sorted from blood. Stated subset: CD45RO+ cells pooled with CCR7-negative TemRA cells. The gene calls are TRBV6-5 and TRBJ2-7; D is undetermined. The CDR3 reads CASSWSQSSYEQYF. The CDR3 DNA sequence: TGTGCCAGCAGTTGGTCGCAGAGCTCCTACGAGCAGTACTTC.